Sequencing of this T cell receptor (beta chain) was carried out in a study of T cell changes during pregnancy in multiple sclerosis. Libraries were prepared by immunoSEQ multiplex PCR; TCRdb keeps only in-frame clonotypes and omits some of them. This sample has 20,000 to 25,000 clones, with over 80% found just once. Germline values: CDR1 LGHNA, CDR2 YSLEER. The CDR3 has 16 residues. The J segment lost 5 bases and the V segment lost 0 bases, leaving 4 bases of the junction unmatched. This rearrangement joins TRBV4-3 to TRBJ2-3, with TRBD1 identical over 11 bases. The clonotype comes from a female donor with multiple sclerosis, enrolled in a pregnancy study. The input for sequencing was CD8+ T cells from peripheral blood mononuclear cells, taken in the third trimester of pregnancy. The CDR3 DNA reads TGCGCCAGCAGCCAAGAGGACAGGGGGCGCCGAGATACGCAGTATTTT. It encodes CASSQEDRGRRDTQYF.